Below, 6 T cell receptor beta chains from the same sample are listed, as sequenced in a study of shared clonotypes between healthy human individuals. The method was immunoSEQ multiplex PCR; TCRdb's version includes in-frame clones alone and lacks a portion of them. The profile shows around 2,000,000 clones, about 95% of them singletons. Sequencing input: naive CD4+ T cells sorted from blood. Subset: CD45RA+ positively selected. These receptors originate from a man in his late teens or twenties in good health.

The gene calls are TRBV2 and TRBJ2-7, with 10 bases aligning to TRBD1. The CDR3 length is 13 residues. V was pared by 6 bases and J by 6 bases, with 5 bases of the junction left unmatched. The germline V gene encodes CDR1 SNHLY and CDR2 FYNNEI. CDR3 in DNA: TGTGCCAGCAGGCACCGGGACAGGGGCGAGCAGTACTTC. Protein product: CASRHRDRGEQYF.

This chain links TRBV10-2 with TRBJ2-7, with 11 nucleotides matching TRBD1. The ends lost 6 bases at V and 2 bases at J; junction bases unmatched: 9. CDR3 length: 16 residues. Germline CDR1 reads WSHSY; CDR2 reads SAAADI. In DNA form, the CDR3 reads TGCGCCAGCAGACCAGCCGAGGGACAGGGGGCCTACGAGCAGTACTTC. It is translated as CASRPAEGQGAYEQYF.

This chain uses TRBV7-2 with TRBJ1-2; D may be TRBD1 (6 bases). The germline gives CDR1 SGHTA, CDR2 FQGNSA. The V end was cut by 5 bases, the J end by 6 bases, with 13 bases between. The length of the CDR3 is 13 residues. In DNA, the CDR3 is TGTGCCAGCAGCACAAAAAGGGGGGATGGCTACACCTTC. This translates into CASSTKRGDGYTF.

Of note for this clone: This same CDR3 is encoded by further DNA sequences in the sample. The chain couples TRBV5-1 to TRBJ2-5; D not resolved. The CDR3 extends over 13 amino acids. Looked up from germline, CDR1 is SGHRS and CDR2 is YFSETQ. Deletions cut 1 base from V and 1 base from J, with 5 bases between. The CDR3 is CASSLNLQETQYF. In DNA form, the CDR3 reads TGCGCCAGCAGCTTGAACCTCCAAGAGACCCAGTACTTC. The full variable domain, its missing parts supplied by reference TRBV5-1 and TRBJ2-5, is KAGVTQTPRYLIKTRGQQVTLSCSPISGHRSVSWYQQTPGQGLQFLFEYFSETQRNKGNFPGRFSGRQFSNSRSEMNVSTLELGDSALYLCASSLNLQETQYFGPGTRLLVL.

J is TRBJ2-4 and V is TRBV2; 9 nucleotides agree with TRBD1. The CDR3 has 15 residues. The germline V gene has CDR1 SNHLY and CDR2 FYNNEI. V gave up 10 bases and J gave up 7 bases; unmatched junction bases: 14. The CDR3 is CATHHGQGTRNIQYF. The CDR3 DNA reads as TGTGCCACTCACCATGGACAGGGGACGAGGAACATTCAGTACTTC.

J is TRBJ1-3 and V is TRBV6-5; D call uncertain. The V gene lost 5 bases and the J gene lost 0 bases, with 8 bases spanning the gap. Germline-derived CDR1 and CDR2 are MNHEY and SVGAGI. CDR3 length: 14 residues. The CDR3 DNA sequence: TGTGCCAGCAGTCCGGGGTACTCTGGAAACACCATATATTTT. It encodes CASSPGYSGNTIYF.